This T cell receptor beta chain was identified during a study of T cell responses to AZD1222 COVID-19 vaccine. Study-wide results and limits: Donors skewed white British and female; clonal diversity was possibly underestimated. Repertoires were sampled only after the peak T cell response.

The assay was immunoSEQ multiplex PCR, and TCRdb's table has in-frame clones only and misses some. The sample lists 120,000 to 150,000 clones, approximately 85% occurring once. Comments on this clone: Its antigen is not identified.

Trimming cost V 7 bases and J 7 bases, with 16 bases left between them. CDR3 length: 13 amino acids. From germline, CDR1 is ENHRY and CDR2 SYGVKD. The sequence came from an adult who received the MenACWY meningococcal vaccine as a control. The chain employs TRBV10-3 and TRBJ1-2, with D unresolved. The sample here was peripheral blood, taken 28 days after the second dose of the MenACWY control vaccine. Here the CDR3 reads CAIKRAGVGGYTF. DNA for the CDR3: TGTGCCATCAAGAGGGCCGGGGTCGGTGGCTACACCTTC.